The sample holds a few counts of the clone carrying this TCR beta chain. Its antigen is as yet unknown. The data belong to a study of identical twins. CDR1 and CDR2 from the germline V gene are KGHDR and SFDVKD. V was cut by 5 bases and J by 2 bases, with 13 bases left in between. CDR3 length: 15 residues. Notes on the study in general: Models underestimated TCR alpha sharing (out-of-frame) in monozygotic twins. Invariant cells of the MAIT and iNKT types might have partly distorted the zero-insertion analyses. Insertions were fewer in abundant cord blood beta clonotypes, whereas memory repertoires showed none of this pattern.

TCRdb processed the 5' RACE reads anew with MiXCR; each CDR3 protein has one entry. The table lists about 1.7 million distinct CDR3 sequences, about 31% of them singletons. The V call is TRBV24-1, the J call TRBJ2-3, with D perhaps TRBD2 (7 bases). The receptor was derived from a newborn girl in good health. Specimen: cord blood. CDR3 nucleotides: TGTGCCACCAGTGTTGGAGGGGGGGACACAGATACGCAGTATTTT. Amino acids: CATSVGGGDTDTQYF.